What follows are 13 T cell receptor beta chains derived from one specimen sequenced in a study of T cell clones after liver transplantation. Assay: immunoSEQ multiplex PCR; the TCRdb copy retains only in-frame clones and omits some. The table records about 33,000 clones, around 94% of them present only once. The specimen comprised CD8+ T cells from blood, sampled 12 months after liver transplant. These receptors all stem from a human patient who received a liver transplant. Some T cells could come from the graft donor.

The rearrangement uses TRBV29-1 and TRBJ2-2, with 9 bases matching TRBD2. Germline trimming cut 5 bases from V and 8 bases from J; bases unmatched to any gene: 12. The length of the CDR3 is 15 residues. The germline CDR1 and CDR2 sequences are SQVTM and ANQGSEA. This chain's CDR3 is CSVLLAGAPGGELFF. The DNA of the CDR3 is TGCAGCGTTTTATTAGCGGGAGCACCGGGGGGGGAGCTGTTTTTT.

A single count supports this clone. CDR3 amino acids: CASSPQPGQGGSGSTDTQYF. CDR3 nucleotide sequence: TGTGCCAGCAGCCCCCAGCCGGGACAGGGTGGAAGTGGAAGCACAGATACGCAGTATTTT. This chain uses TRBV4-2 with TRBJ2-3; 9 positions match TRBD1. The germline V gene encodes CDR1 LGHNA and CDR2 YNFKEQ. V trimming: 4 bases; J trimming: 0 bases; junction bases outside the gene matches: 17. The CDR3 runs 20 residues.

The V and J genes are TRBV6-5 and TRBJ1-1, with D possibly TRBD1 on 6 matching bases. The CDR3 length is 13 residues. The V end was cut by 7 bases, the J end by 1 base, with 10 bases between. In germline, CDR1 is MNHEY, CDR2 SVGAGI. CDR3 region: CASTRTANTEAFF. The CDR3 DNA reads as TGTGCCAGCACTAGGACAGCGAACACTGAAGCTTTCTTT.

The V and J genes are TRBV11-1 and TRBJ2-7; no firm D call. The germline V and J ends were trimmed by 1 base and 2 bases, with 9 bases remaining between them. CDR3 length: 14 residues. The germline V gene has CDR1 SGHAT and CDR2 FQDESV (reference sequence). CDR3 protein: CASSLVHRTYEQYF. The CDR3 nucleotides are TGTGCCAGCAGCTTAGTCCATCGAACCTACGAGCAGTACTTC.

The CDR3 nucleotides are TGTGCCAGCAGTCAAAAGGCCGGTTCGAGAAATCAGCCCCAGCATTTT. Encoded protein: CASSQKAGSRNQPQHF. This chain joins TRBV7-2 and TRBJ1-5; D is unclear. Trimming cost V 6 bases and J 4 bases, with 19 bases left between them. In germline, CDR1 is SGHTA, CDR2 FQGNSA. This CDR3 region has 16 residues.

The CDR3 here is CASSFLEGPLASDEQFF. CDR3 bases: TGTGCCAGCAGTTTCCTGGAGGGGCCCCTTGCTAGCGATGAGCAGTTCTTC. The rearrangement joins TRBV27 to TRBJ2-1; possibly TRBD2 for D (6 bases). V was trimmed by 3 bases and J by 8 bases, leaving 23 bases between them. Germline-derived CDR1 and CDR2 are MNHEY and SMNVEV (reference sequence). This CDR3 region has 17 residues.

Comment on this clone: A junction end diverges from the germline sequence, so it may reflect a read error. V gene TRBV7-3 combines with J gene TRBJ1-1; no clear D. The CDR3 runs to 13 residues. Germline V gene lookup returns CDR1 SGHTA and CDR2 FQGTGA. CDR3 residues: CASTLLPGAEAFF. DNA for the CDR3: TGTGCCAGCACCTTACTCCCGGGCGCTGAAGCTTTCTTT.

The gene calls are TRBV6-1 and TRBJ2-7; D remains unclear. Trimming left V 1 base short and J 3 bases short, with 10 bases between. There are 14 residues in the CDR3. Per the germline V gene, CDR1 is MNHNS and CDR2 is SASEGT. The CDR3 DNA reads as TGTGCCAGCAGTGAAGATAACTTTAACTACGAGCAGTACTTC. Encoded protein: CASSEDNFNYEQYF.

The chain links TRBV7-6 to TRBJ2-1, with D maybe TRBD2 (6 bases). Germline V CDR1 and CDR2: SGHVS, FNYEAQ. CDR3 length equals 20 residues. Trimming cost V 5 bases and J 4 bases, with 30 bases left between them. Written as DNA, the CDR3 is TGTGCCAGCAGCCCCAGACAGATGAGAGTGATAGCGGAGGTATACAATGAGCAGTTCTTC. Amino acid sequence: CASSPRQMRVIAEVYNEQFF.

In nucleotides, the CDR3 is TGTGCCAGCAGCTCTACAGAAGGGACCTACAATGAGCAGTTCTTC. Protein: CASSSTEGTYNEQFF. The chain is built from TRBV13 and TRBJ2-1; D unclear. V was clipped by 4 bases and J by 2 bases, with 12 bases between them. This CDR3 region has 15 residues. Germline V lookup: CDR1 PRHDT, CDR2 FYEKMQ (reference sequence).

This chain connects TRBV11-3 to TRBJ2-5; possible D gene TRBD2, 5 bases. CDR1 is SGHNT and CDR2 is YENEEA in the germline V gene. The CDR3 totals 12 residues. The CDR3 DNA sequence: TGTGCATCCGAGGGCCTTTCGGAGACCCAGTACTTC. It yields the protein CASEGLSETQYF.

This clone was observed a single time. This sequence joins TRBV6-1 and TRBJ2-1, with D perhaps matching TRBD1 (6 bases). Trimming pared 10 bases from V and 5 bases from J, leaving 15 bases between. The CDR3 has 13 residues. CDR1 and CDR2 (germline): MNHNS, SASEGT. The CDR3 sequence is CAIRGGEDNEQFF. The DNA for the CDR3 is TGTGCCATCAGGGGCGGCGAGGACAATGAGCAGTTCTTC.

J is TRBJ2-4 and V is TRBV28, with TRBD1 matching 7 bases. Unmatched junction bases numbered 13, after V lost 5 bases and J lost 6 bases. The CDR3 length is 16 residues. In germline, CDR1 is MDHEN, CDR2 SYDVKM. The CDR3 sequence: CASSQPTRGPGNIQYF. CDR3 DNA: TGTGCCAGCAGTCAACCGACGAGGGGGCCTGGAAACATTCAGTACTTC.